Shown below are 24 T cell receptor beta chains from a single sample sequenced in a study of blood T cell repertoires in COVID-19. Assay used: immunoSEQ multiplex PCR; TCRdb lists only in-frame clones, some missing. In the table there are 180,000 or so clones, just under 85% of which are singletons. Sequenced material: peripheral blood. Receptors originate from a middle-aged man who had recovered from COVID-19.

The CDR3 here is CASSSTGTGAEQYF. The CDR3 nucleotides are TGTGCCAGCAGTTCGACCGGGACAGGGGCCGAGCAGTACTTC. The chain is built from TRBV6-6 and TRBJ2-7; 10 bases match TRBD1. The CDR3 loop spans 14 amino acids. V lost 4 bases, J lost 6 bases, and 6 bases stayed unmatched. Germline loops: CDR1 MNHNY, CDR2 SVGAGI (reference sequence).

The chain is built from TRBV9 and TRBJ2-1, with D maybe TRBD1 (6 bases). Looked up from germline, CDR1 is SGDLS and CDR2 is YYNGEE. This CDR3 spans 12 amino acids. Deletions cut 1 base from V and 10 bases from J, with 9 bases between. The CDR3, as DNA: TGTGCCAGCAGCGTACAGGGGACGGAGCAGTTCTTC. The encoded protein is CASSVQGTEQFF. Based on the CDR3 plus reference TRBV9 and TRBJ2-1, the full variable domain is DSGVTQTPKHLITATGQRVTLRCSPRSGDLSVYWYQQSLDQGLQFLIQYYNGEERAKGNILERFSAQQFPDLHSELNLSSLELGDSALYFCASSVQGTEQFFGPGTRLTVL.

This clone was observed a few times. The rearrangement links TRBV4-1 to TRBJ2-7; 7 bases align to TRBD1. The CDR3 has 13 amino acids. The V gene's germline CDR1 is MGHRA and CDR2 YSYEKL. V lost 4 bases and J lost 7; bases outside the gene matches: 7. The CDR3 spells CASSPGTAGEQYF. The CDR3 region has the DNA TGCGCCAGCAGCCCGGGGACAGCTGGAGAGCAGTACTTC.

The chain uses TRBV2 and TRBJ1-1; D call uncertain. CDR3 length: 14 residues. Germline V gene sequence: CDR1 SNHLY, CDR2 FYNNEI. V lost 2 bases to trimming and J lost 5 bases, with 12 bases between them. CDR3 sequence reads: CASSEMAGWTEAFF. CDR3 in DNA: TGTGCCAGCAGTGAAATGGCAGGATGGACTGAAGCTTTCTTT.

V usage is TRBV12-3 or TRBV12-4 and J usage is TRBJ2-3; D gene ambiguous. Trimming shortened V by 2 bases and J by 6 bases, and 3 bases separated the two germline ends. This CDR3 is built from 11 residues. CDR3 in DNA: TGTGCCAGCAGTTTACGGGATACGCAGTATTTT. This sequence encodes CASSLRDTQYF.

This chain connects TRBV4-1 to TRBJ1-5; TRBD1 is a possible D gene (5 bases). The V end was cut by 5 bases, the J end by 6 bases, with 17 bases between. Germline CDR1 MGHRA, CDR2 YSYEKL. The CDR3 runs 15 residues. The CDR3 loop reads CASSAELSGAQPQHF. The DNA for the CDR3 is TGCGCCAGCAGCGCTGAACTGAGCGGGGCTCAGCCCCAGCATTTT.

The chain is built from TRBV11-3 and TRBJ1-1; 7 bases fit TRBD1. The CDR3 extends over 15 amino acids. Germline loops: CDR1 SGHNT, CDR2 YENEEA. The J segment lost 0 bases and the V segment lost 1 base, leaving 2 bases of the junction unmatched. The CDR3 DNA is TGTGCCAGCAGCTTAGTGGGACAGTTGAACACTGAAGCTTTCTTT. Encoded protein: CASSLVGQLNTEAFF.

J is TRBJ1-2 and V is TRBV11-3; D may be TRBD1 (5 bases). CDR3 length equals 15 residues. In germline, CDR1 is SGHNT, CDR2 YENEEA. Trimming took off 5 bases at V and 6 bases at J, with 19 bases between the two ends. The CDR3 loop is CASSPRFGGNHGYTF. The CDR3 DNA reads as TGTGCCAGCAGCCCTCGCTTTGGGGGGAACCATGGCTACACCTTC.

This clone appeared a single time. The gene calls are TRBV7-2 and TRBJ2-2; tentatively, D is TRBD2 (5 bases). This CDR3 has 15 residues. Germline values: CDR1 SGHTA, CDR2 FQGNSA. Deletions cut 5 bases from V and 3 bases from J, with 13 bases between. The CDR3 coding sequence is TGTGCCAGCAGCCCCTTAGCGCAACACACCGGGGAGCTGTTTTTT. Translating it yields CASSPLAQHTGELFF.

This chain's CDR3 is CASSPERYDREQFF. The CDR3 DNA reads as TGTGCCAGCTCACCAGAGCGGTATGACCGTGAGCAGTTCTTC. This chain joins TRBV18 and TRBJ2-1, with a tentative D call TRBD2 (5 bases). Germline V CDR1 and CDR2: KGHSH, LQKENI. The V gene lost 2 bases and the J gene lost 9 bases, with 14 bases spanning the gap. This CDR3 contains 14 residues.

This clone was detected only once. The rearrangement joins TRBV4-3 to TRBJ2-7; tentative D call: TRBD1 (7 bases). CDR3 length: 14 residues. Germline CDR1 LGHNA, CDR2 YSLEER. Trimming shortened V by 2 bases and J by 3 bases, and 11 bases separated the two germline ends. The CDR3 loop reads CASSQYRGGYEQYF. Here the CDR3 DNA reads TGCGCCAGCAGCCAATACAGGGGAGGCTACGAGCAGTACTTC.

The chain combines TRBV10-3 with TRBJ2-1; 9 bases line up with TRBD2. Trimming cost V 6 bases and J 0 bases; bases outside gene matches: 6. In germline, CDR1 is ENHRY, CDR2 SYGVKD. CDR3 size: 16 residues. The CDR3 sequence is CAISQLTSGSYNEQFF. CDR3 nucleotide sequence: TGTGCCATCAGCCAATTGACTAGCGGCTCCTACAATGAGCAGTTCTTC.

This clone was found once. The chain carries TRBV5-4 and TRBJ1-6; 8 bases are shared with TRBD1. CDR3 length: 15 amino acids. V dropped 4 bases and J dropped 5; count of bases not matched to a gene: 5. Germline V lookup: CDR1 SGHNT, CDR2 YYREEE (reference sequence). CDR3 sequence reads: CASSVTTGDNSPLHF. The CDR3 nucleotides are TGTGCCAGCAGCGTTACGACAGGGGATAATTCACCCCTCCACTTT.

About this clone itself: Within the sample, other DNA sequences also encode this same CDR3. The chain links TRBV19 to TRBJ2-7; 10 bases are shared with TRBD1. The V gene's germline CDR1 is LNHDA and CDR2 SQIVND (reference sequence). J lost 3 bases, V lost 6 bases, and 2 bases had no gene match. This CDR3 has 13 amino acids. CDR3 residues: CASRRTGGYEQYF. CDR3 in DNA: TGTGCCAGTAGGCGGACAGGGGGCTACGAGCAGTACTTC.

The V gene is TRBV7-2, the J gene TRBJ2-5; D might be TRBD1 (6 bases). The CDR3 spans 15 residues. Trimming left V 7 bases short and J 5 bases short, with 20 bases between. From germline, CDR1 is SGHTA and CDR2 FQGNSA. The CDR3 protein is CASTSERQVVETQYF. The CDR3 DNA is TGTGCCAGCACCTCCGAGAGACAGGTGGTTGAGACCCAGTACTTC.

V usage is TRBV4-1 and J usage is TRBJ1-1; TRBD1 matches at 9 bases. The CDR3 has 16 amino acids. V lost 4 bases and J lost 4; bases outside the gene matches: 10. Germline CDR1 and CDR2: MGHRA and YSYEKL. The CDR3 sequence: CASSPGGQGSRTEAFF. For the CDR3, the DNA is TGCGCCAGCAGCCCAGGCGGACAGGGGAGTCGCACTGAAGCTTTCTTT.

The chain recombines TRBV9 with TRBJ2-3, with 10 bases aligning to TRBD2. The germline CDR1 and CDR2 sequences are SGDLS and YYNGEE. V dropped 9 bases and J dropped 4; count of bases not matched to a gene: 11. CDR3 length: 15 residues. The CDR3 sequence is CATSSSGRIPDTQYF. The CDR3 region has the DNA TGTGCCACCTCTTCTAGCGGGAGAATCCCAGATACGCAGTATTTT.

V gene TRBV27 combines with J gene TRBJ2-7; TRBD1 matches 8 bases. The CDR3 runs to 14 residues. The germline gives CDR1 MNHEY, CDR2 SMNVEV (reference sequence). After removal of 3 bases from V and 3 bases from J, the junction contained 4 bases not matched to a gene. CDR3: CASSLTGDIYEQYF. The CDR3 bases are TGTGCCAGCAGTTTGACAGGGGACATCTACGAGCAGTACTTC.

This chain connects TRBV28 to TRBJ1-2; D call uncertain. This CDR3 is 14 amino acids long. Germline assignment: CDR1 MDHEN and CDR2 SYDVKM. The V and J ends lost 7 bases and 5 bases respectively, with 17 bases between them. The CDR3 is CASMGEQQWYGYTF. In DNA, the CDR3 is TGTGCCAGCATGGGAGAACAGCAGTGGTATGGCTACACCTTC.

The chain combines TRBV18 with TRBJ2-7; TRBD2 matches 16 bases. The CDR3 runs to 19 residues. The germline gives CDR1 KGHSH, CDR2 LQKENI. J lost 0 bases, V lost 3 bases, and 8 bases had no gene match. In DNA, the CDR3 is TGTGCCAGCTCACCGACGGGACTAGCGGGGGGGCCTGGCTCCTACGAGCAGTACTTC. Protein product: CASSPTGLAGGPGSYEQYF.

The chain carries TRBV5-4 and TRBJ1-1; 8 bases fit TRBD1. The trim removed 5 bases at V and 2 bases at J, leaving 5 bases unmatched. CDR3 length equals 14 residues. Per germline, CDR1 SGHNT and CDR2 YYREEE (reference sequence). The chain's CDR3 is CASRAGQGNTEAFF. CDR3 in DNA: TGTGCCAGCAGGGCCGGACAGGGAAACACTGAAGCTTTCTTT.

The rearrangement uses TRBV5-4 and TRBJ2-7, with a possible D match to TRBD2 (7 bases). V was trimmed by 1 base and J by 6 bases, leaving 17 bases between them. CDR1 and CDR2 (germline): SGHNT, YYREEE (reference sequence). The CDR3 covers 15 residues. CDR3 sequence (DNA): TGTGCCAGCAGCTTGTACCGGGGGGCTCCGATCGAGCAGTACTTC. Translating it yields CASSLYRGAPIEQYF. The whole variable domain, remainder taken from reference TRBV5-4 and TRBJ2-7, is ETGVTQSPTHLIKTRGQQVTLRCSSQSGHNTVSWYQQALGQGPQFIFQYYREEENGRGNFPPRFSGLQFPNYSSELNVNALELDDSALYLCASSLYRGAPIEQYFGPGTRLTVT.

V usage is TRBV30 and J usage is TRBJ1-2; no clear D. V was clipped by 4 bases and J by 8 bases, with 17 bases between them. This CDR3 has 13 residues. Looked up from germline, CDR1 is GTSNPN and CDR2 is SVGIG (reference sequence). CDR3 loop: CAWNPPESSGYTF. As DNA, the CDR3 is TGTGCCTGGAACCCGCCGGAAAGTAGCGGCTACACCTTC.

This chain links TRBV30 with TRBJ2-1; 8 bases map to TRBD2. The junction had 5 bases not matched to a gene; V was cut back by 6 bases and J by 4 bases. The CDR3 length is 13 residues. CDR1 GTSNPN and CDR2 SVGIG come from the germline V gene (reference sequence). CDR3 bases: TGTGCCTGCCCGGGACTAGTATACAATGAGCAGTTCTTC. It translates to CACPGLVYNEQFF.